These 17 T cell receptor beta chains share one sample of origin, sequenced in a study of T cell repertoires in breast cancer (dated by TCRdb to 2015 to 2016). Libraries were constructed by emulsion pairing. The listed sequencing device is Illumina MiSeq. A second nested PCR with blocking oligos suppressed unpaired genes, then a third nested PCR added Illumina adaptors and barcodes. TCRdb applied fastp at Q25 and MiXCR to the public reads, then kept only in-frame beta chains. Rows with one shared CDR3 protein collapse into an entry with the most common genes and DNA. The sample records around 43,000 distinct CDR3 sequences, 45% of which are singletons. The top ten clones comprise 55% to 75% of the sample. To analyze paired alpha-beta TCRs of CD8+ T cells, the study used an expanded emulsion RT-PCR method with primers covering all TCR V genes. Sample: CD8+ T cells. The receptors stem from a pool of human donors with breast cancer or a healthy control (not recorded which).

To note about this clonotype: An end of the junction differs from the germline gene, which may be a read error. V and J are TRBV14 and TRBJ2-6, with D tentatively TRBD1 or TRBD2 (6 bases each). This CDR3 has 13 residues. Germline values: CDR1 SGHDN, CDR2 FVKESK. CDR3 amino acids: CASSSRGANVPTF. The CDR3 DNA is TGTGCCAGCAGCTCTAGGGGGGCCAACGTCCCGACTTTC.

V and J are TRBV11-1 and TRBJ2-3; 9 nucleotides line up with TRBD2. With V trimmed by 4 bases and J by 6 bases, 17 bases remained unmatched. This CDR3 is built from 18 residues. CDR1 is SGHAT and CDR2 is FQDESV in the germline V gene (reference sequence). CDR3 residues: CASSSNRGSGGQKDTQYF. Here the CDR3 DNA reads TGTGCCAGCAGCTCGAACCGCGGCAGCGGGGGGCAGAAGGATACGCAGTATTTT.

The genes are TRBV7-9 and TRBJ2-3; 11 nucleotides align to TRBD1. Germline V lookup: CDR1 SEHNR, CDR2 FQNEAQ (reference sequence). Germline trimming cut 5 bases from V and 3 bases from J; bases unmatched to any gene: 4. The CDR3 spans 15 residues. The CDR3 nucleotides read TGTGCCAGCAGCCCCGGGACAGGGGGTACAGATACGCAGTATTTT. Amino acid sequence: CASSPGTGGTDTQYF.

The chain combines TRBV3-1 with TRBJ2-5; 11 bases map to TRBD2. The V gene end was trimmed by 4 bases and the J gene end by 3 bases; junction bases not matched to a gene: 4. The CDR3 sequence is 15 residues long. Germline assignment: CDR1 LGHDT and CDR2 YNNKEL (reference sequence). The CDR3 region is CASSRPGLAEETQYF. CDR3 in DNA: TGTGCCAGCAGCCGTCCGGGACTAGCGGAAGAGACCCAGTACTTC.

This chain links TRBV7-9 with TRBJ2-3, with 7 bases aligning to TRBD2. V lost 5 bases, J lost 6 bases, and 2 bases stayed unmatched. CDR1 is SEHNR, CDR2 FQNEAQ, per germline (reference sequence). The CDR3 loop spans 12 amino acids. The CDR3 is CASSGLEDTQYF. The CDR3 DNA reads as TGTGCCAGCAGCGGACTAGAGGATACGCAGTATTTT.

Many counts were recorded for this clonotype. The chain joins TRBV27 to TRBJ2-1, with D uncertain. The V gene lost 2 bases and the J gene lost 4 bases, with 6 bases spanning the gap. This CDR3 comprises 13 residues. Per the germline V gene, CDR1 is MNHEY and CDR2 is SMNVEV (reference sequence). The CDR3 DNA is TGTGCCAGCAGTTTAAACACATACAATGAGCAGTTCTTC. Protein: CASSLNTYNEQFF.

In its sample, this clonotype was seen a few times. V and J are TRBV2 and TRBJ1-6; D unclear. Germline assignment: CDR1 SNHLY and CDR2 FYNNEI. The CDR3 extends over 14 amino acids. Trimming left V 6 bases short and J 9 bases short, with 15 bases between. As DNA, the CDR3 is TGTGCCAGCAGCCCCCAGCCCGGCGGTTCACCCCTCCACTTT. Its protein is CASSPQPGGSPLHF.

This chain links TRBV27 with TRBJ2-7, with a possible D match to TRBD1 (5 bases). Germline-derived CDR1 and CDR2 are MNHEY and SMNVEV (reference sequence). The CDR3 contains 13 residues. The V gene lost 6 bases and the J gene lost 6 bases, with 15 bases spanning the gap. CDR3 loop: CASSRLGACEQYF. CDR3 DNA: TGTGCCAGCAGCCGGCTAGGGGCCTGCGAGCAGTACTTC.

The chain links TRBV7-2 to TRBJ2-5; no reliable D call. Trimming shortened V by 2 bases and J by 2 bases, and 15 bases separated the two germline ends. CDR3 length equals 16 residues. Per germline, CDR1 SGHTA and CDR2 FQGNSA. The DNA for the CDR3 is TGTGCCAGCAGCTTAAGTCCGGTCGCTTTTCAAGAGACCCAGTACTTC. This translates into CASSLSPVAFQETQYF. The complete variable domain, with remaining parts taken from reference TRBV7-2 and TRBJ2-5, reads GAGVSQSPSNKVTEKGKDVELRCDPISGHTALYWYRQSLGQGLEFLIYFQGNSAPDKSGLPSDRFSAERTGGSVSTLTIQRTQQEDSAVYLCASSLSPVAFQETQYFGPGTRLLVL.

The CDR3 loop reads CASSTTGGQPQHF. Here the CDR3 DNA reads TGTGCCAGTAGTACGACAGGAGGTCAGCCCCAGCATTTT. The chain recombines TRBV19 with TRBJ1-5, with D tentatively TRBD1 (6 bases). Trimming removed 4 bases from V and 6 bases from J, with 10 bases in between. This CDR3 region has 13 residues. Germline CDR1 and CDR2: LNHDA and SQIVND (reference sequence).

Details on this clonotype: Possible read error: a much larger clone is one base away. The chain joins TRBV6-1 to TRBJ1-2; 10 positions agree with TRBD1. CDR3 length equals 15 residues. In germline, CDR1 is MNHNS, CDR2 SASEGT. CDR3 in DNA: TGTGCCGGCAGTGATCCGACAGGGGGCTTCTATGGCTACACCTTC. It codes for CAGSDPTGGFYGYTF.

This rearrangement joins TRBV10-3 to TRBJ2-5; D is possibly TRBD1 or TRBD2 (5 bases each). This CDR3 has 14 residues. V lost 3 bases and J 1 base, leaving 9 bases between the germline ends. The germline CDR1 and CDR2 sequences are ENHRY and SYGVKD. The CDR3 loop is CAISDKGPQETQYF. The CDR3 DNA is TGTGCCATCAGTGACAAGGGACCCCAAGAGACCCAGTACTTC.

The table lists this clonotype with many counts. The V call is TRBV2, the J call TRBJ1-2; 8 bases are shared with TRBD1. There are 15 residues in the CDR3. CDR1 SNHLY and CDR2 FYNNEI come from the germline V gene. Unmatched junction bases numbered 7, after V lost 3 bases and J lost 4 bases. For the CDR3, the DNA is TGTGCCAGCAGTGAGAACAGGGGGTATAGCTATGGCTACACCTTC. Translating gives CASSENRGYSYGYTF.

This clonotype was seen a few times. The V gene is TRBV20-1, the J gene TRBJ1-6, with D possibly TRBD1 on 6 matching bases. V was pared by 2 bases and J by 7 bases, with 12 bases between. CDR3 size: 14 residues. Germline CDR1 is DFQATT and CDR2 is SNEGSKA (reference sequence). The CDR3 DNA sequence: TGCAGTGCTAGACGGACAGCAGGCAATTCACCCCTCCACTTT. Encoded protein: CSARRTAGNSPLHF.

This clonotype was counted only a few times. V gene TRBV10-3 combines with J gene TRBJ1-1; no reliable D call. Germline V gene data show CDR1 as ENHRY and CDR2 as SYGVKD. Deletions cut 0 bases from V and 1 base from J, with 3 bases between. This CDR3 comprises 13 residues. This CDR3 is CAISESGNTEAFF. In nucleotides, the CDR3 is TGTGCCATCAGTGAGTCCGGGAACACTGAAGCTTTCTTT.

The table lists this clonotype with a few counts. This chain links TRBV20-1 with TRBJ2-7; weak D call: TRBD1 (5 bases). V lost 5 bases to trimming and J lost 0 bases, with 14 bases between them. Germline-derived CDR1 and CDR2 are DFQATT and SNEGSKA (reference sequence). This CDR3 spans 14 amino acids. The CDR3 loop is CSAAPDSGSYEQYF. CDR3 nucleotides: TGCAGTGCTGCACCTGACAGTGGCTCCTACGAGCAGTACTTC.

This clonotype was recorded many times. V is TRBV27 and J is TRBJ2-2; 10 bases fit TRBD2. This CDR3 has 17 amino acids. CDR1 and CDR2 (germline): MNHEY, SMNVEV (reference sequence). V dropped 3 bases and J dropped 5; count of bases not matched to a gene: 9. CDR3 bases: TGTGCCAGCAGTTTTACTAGCGGGACGAGGGGGACCGGGGAGCTGTTTTTT. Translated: CASSFTSGTRGTGELFF.